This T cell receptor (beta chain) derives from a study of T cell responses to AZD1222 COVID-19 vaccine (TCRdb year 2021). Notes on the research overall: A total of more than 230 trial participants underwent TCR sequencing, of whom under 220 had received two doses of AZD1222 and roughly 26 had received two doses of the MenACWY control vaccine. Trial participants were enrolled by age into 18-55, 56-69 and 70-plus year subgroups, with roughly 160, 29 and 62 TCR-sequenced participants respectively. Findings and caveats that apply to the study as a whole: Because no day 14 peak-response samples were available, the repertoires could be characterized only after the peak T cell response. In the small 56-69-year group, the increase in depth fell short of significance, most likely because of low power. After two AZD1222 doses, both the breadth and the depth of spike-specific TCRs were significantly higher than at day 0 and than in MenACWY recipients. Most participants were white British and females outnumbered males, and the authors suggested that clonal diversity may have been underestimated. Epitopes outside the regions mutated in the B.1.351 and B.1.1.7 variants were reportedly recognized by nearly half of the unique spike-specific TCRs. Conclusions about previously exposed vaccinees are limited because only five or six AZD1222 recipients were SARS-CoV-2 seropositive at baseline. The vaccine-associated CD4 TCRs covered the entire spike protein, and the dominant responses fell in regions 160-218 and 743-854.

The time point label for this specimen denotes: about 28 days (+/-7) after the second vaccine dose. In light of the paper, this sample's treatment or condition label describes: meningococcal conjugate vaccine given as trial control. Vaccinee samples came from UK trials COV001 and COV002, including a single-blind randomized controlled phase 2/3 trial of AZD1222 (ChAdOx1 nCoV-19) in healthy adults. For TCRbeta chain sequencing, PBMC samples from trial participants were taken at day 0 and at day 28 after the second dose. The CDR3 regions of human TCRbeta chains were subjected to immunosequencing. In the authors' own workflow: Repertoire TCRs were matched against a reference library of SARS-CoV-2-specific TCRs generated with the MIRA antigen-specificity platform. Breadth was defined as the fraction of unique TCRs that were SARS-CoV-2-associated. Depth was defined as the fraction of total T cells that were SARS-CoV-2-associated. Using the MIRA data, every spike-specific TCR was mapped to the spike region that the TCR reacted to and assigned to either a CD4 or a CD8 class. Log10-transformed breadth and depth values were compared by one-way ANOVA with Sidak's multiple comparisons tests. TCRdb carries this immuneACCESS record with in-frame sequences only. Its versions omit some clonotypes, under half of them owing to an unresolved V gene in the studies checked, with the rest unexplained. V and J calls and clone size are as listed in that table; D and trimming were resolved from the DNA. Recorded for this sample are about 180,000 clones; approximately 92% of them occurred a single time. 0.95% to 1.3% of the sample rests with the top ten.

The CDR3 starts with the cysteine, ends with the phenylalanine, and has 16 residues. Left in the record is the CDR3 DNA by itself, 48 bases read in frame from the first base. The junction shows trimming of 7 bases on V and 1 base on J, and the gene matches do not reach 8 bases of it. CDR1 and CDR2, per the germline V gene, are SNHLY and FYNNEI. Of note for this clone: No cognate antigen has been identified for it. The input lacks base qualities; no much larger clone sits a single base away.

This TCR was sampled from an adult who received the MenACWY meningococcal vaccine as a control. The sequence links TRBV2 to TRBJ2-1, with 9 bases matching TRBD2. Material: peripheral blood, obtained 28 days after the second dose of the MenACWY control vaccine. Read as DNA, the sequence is TGTGCCAGCACCCCCCTAGCGGGGTCTTCCTACAATGAGCAGTTCTTC. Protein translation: CASTPLAGSSYNEQFF. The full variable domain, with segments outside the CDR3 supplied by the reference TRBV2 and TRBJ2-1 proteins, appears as EPEVTQTPSHQVTQMGQEVILRCVPISNHLYFYWYRQILGQKVEFLVSFYNNEISEKSEIFDDQFSVERPDGSNFTLKIRSTKLEDSAMYFCASTPLAGSSYNEQFFGPGTRLTVL.